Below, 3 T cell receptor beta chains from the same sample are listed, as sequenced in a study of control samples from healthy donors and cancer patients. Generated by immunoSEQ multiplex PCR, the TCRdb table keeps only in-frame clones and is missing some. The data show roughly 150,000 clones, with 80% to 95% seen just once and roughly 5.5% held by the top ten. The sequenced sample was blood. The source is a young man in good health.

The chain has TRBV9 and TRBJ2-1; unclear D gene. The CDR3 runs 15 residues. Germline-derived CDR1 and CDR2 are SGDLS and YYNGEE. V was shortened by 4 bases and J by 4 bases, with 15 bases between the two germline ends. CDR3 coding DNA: TGTGCCAGCAGCTCATCTCCCGGATCTTACAATGAGCAGTTCTTC. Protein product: CASSSSPGSYNEQFF.

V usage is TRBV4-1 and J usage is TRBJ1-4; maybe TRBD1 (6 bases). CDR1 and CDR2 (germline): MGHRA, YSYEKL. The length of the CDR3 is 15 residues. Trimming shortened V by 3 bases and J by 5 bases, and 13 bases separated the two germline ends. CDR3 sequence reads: CASSHPRGTNEKLFF. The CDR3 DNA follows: TGCGCCAGCAGCCATCCCAGGGGAACAAATGAAAAACTGTTTTTT.

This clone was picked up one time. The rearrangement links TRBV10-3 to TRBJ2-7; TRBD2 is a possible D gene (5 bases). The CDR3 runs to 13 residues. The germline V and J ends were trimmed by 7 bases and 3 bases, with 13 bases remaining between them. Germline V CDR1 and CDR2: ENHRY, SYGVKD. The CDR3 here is CAITGPGVYEQYF. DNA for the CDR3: TGTGCCATCACAGGTCCCGGGGTCTACGAGCAGTACTTC.